A selection of T cell receptor beta chains follows, all from one sample in a study of graft-versus-host responses after intestinal transplantation. Measured with immunoSEQ multiplex PCR; TCRdb has only the in-frame clones, and not every one. The sample has over 90,000 clones, over 75% seen once; the top ten hold more than 0.4%. Antigen specificity for these receptors is unknown. The specimen comprised unstimulated CD8+ T cells sorted from spleen or lymph node cells, sampled before intestinal transplant. The receptors stem from a human donor who received an intestinal transplant. The CDR3 runs from the conserved cysteine through the conserved F or W. A D gene is named only where the DNA matches it firmly. The size of a clone is reported for some rows only, either as once, few or many, or as a class for expanded clones.

V: TRBV19; J: TRBJ2-7; D: NA; size: NA; DNA: TGTGCCAGTAGTGCGGCCATGGCCTACGAGCAGTACTTC; CDR3: CASSAAMAYEQYF
V: TRBV7-9; J: TRBJ1-1; D: NA; size: NA; DNA: TGTGCCAGCAGCCCAAACGGGAACACTGAAGCTTTCTTT; CDR3: CASSPNGNTEAFF
V: TRBV28; J: TRBJ2-3; D: TRBD1; size: NA; DNA: TGTGCCAGCAGGGGGACAGGGCGTTTGGATACGCAGTATTTT; CDR3: CASRGTGRLDTQYF
V: TRBV6-5; J: TRBJ2-7; D: NA; size: NA; DNA: TGTGCCAGCAGTTACTCGACAGCAGGGGACTACGAGCAGTACTTC; CDR3: CASSYSTAGDYEQYF
V: TRBV27; J: TRBJ2-1; D: TRBD1; size: NA; DNA: TGTGCCAGCGAGGGTGGGACAGGGAAGAATGAGCAGTTCTTC; CDR3: CASEGGTGKNEQFF
V: TRBV7-9; J: TRBJ2-4; D: TRBD2; size: NA; DNA: TGTGCCAGCAGCCCACGACTAGCGGGGGGGCCGGAAAACATTCAGTACTTC; CDR3: CASSPRLAGGPENIQYF
V: TRBV4-3; J: TRBJ2-7; D: TRBD1; size: NA; DNA: TGCGCCAGCTCCGGGACAGGGGATTACGAGCAGTACTTC; CDR3: CASSGTGDYEQYF
V: TRBV19; J: TRBJ1-2; D: TRBD1; size: NA; DNA: TGTGCCAGTAGCGACCCGGACAGGGTGAGGGGCTACACCTTC; CDR3: CASSDPDRVRGYTF
V: TRBV27; J: TRBJ2-4; D: TRBD1; size: NA; DNA: TGTGCCAGCAGTGAGGGACAGGGAAACATTCAGTACTTC; CDR3: CASSEGQGNIQYF
V: TRBV27; J: TRBJ2-7; D: TRBD1; size: NA; DNA: TGTGCCAGCAGTTTACGACAGGGGGCTTACGAGCAGTACTTC; CDR3: CASSLRQGAYEQYF
V: TRBV6-5; J: TRBJ2-7; D: NA; size: NA; DNA: TGTGCCAGCCAAACAGGTCCACGCTCCTACGAGCAGTACTTC; CDR3: CASQTGPRSYEQYF
V: TRBV11-2; J: TRBJ1-1; D: TRBD1; size: once; DNA: TGTGCCAGCAGCTTAGAGGGACAGGGGGCTTGGGGCACTGAAGCTTTCTTT; CDR3: CASSLEGQGAWGTEAFF
V: TRBV6-5; J: TRBJ2-5; D: TRBD2; size: NA; DNA: TGTGCCAGCAGTTACGCGGGGGTCCGGGAGACCCAGTACTTC; CDR3: CASSYAGVRETQYF
V: TRBV5-6; J: TRBJ1-1; D: TRBD1; size: NA; DNA: TGTGCCGGCAGCTTTGGGACAGGGGGGACTGAAGCTTTCTTT; CDR3: CAGSFGTGGTEAFF
V: TRBV4-1; J: TRBJ1-1; D: NA; size: NA; DNA: TGCGCCAGCAGCCAAGTATCGGGACTGATCACTGAAGCTTTCTTT; CDR3: CASSQVSGLITEAFF
V: TRBV7-2; J: TRBJ1-1; D: NA; size: once; DNA: TGTGCCAGCAGCTTAGTCTTGAACACTGAAGCTTTCTTT; CDR3: CASSLVLNTEAFF
V: TRBV19; J: TRBJ1-2; D: TRBD1; size: NA; DNA: TGTGCCAGTAGTATAGAGGGACAGGGGATGGATGGCTACACCTTC; CDR3: CASSIEGQGMDGYTF
V: TRBV29-1; J: TRBJ1-1; D: TRBD1; size: once; DNA: TGCAGCGTCGACGACAGGGTGAGCACTGAAGCTTTCTTT; CDR3: CSVDDRVSTEAFF
V: TRBV5-1; J: TRBJ1-1; D: TRBD1; size: NA; DNA: TGCGCCAGCAGCTTACAGGGGAAGACTGAAGCTTTCTTT; CDR3: CASSLQGKTEAFF
V: TRBV2; J: TRBJ1-2; D: NA; size: NA; DNA: TGTGCCAGCAATCGCGGGGGAGGCTATGGCTACACCTTC; CDR3: CASNRGGGYGYTF
V: TRBV29-1; J: TRBJ1-1; D: NA; size: few; DNA: TGCAGCGTTCAGACAGTCTACACTGAAGCTTTCTTT; CDR3: CSVQTVYTEAFF
V: TRBV4-1; J: TRBJ1-2; D: TRBD1; size: few; DNA: TGCGCCAGCAGCCAGGGGATTGGACAGGAGTTACCGTTCGGCTACACCTTC; CDR3: CASSQGIGQELPFGYTF
V: TRBV30; J: TRBJ2-1; D: TRBD2; size: NA; DNA: TGTGCCTGGACTAGCGGGACGAGGGAGCAGTTCTTC; CDR3: CAWTSGTREQFF
V: TRBV7-2; J: TRBJ2-7; D: NA; size: NA; DNA: TGTGCCAGCAGCCCTGGTCGTAAGACAGAGGACTACGAGCAGTACTTC; CDR3: CASSPGRKTEDYEQYF
V: TRBV19; J: TRBJ1-5; D: NA; size: NA; DNA: TGTGCCAGTAGGTCAGTTAGCAATCAGCCCCAGCATTTT; CDR3: CASRSVSNQPQHF
V: TRBV5-6; J: TRBJ1-1; D: NA; size: once; DNA: TGTGCCAGCAGCTTGGGAGGCGGCGGGGGCGGAACTTTCTTT; CDR3: CASSLGGGGGGTFF
V: TRBV29-1; J: TRBJ1-2; D: NA; size: NA; DNA: TGCAGCGCCTCAAGCGGGGAAAGGGGCTACACCTTC; CDR3: CSASSGERGYTF